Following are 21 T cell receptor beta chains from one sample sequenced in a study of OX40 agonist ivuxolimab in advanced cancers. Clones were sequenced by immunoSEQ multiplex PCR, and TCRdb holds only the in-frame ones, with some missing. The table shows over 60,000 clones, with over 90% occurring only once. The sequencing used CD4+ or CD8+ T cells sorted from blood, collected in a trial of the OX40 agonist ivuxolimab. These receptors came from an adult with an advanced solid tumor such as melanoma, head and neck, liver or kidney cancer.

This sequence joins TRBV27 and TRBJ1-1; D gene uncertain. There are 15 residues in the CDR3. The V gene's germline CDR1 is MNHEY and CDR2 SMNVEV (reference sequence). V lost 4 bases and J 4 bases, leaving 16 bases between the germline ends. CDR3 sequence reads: CASSWVSRGPTEAFF. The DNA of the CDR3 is TGTGCCAGCAGTTGGGTTAGCCGCGGCCCCACTGAAGCTTTCTTT.

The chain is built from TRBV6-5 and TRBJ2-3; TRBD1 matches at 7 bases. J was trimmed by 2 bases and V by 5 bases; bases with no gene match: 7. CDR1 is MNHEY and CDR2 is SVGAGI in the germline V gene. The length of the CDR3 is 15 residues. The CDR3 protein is CASSSPGQNTDTQYF. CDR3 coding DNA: TGTGCCAGCAGTAGTCCGGGACAGAACACAGATACGCAGTATTTT.

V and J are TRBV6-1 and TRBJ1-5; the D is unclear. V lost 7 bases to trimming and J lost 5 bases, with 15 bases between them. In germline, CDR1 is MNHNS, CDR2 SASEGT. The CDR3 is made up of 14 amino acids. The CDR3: CASIPARWDQPQHF. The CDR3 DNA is TGTGCCAGCATCCCCGCGCGTTGGGATCAGCCCCAGCATTTT.

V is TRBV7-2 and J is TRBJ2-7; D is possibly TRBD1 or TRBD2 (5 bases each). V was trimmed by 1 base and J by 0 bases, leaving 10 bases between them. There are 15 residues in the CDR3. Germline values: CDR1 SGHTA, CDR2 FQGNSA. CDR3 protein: CASSLDGDASYEQYF. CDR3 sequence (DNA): TGTGCCAGCAGCTTAGATGGGGACGCCTCCTACGAGCAGTACTTC. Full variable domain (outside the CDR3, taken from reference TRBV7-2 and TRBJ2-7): GAGVSQSPSNKVTEKGKDVELRCDPISGHTALYWYRQSLGQGLEFLIYFQGNSAPDKSGLPSDRFSAERTGGSVSTLTIQRTQQEDSAVYLCASSLDGDASYEQYFGPGTRLTVT.

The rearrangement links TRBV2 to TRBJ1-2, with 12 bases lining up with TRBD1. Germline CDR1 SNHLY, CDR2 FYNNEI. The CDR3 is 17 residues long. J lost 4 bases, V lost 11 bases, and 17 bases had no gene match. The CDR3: CALHIAGQGAVSYGYTF. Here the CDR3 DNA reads TGTGCCTTACATATCGCGGGACAGGGGGCCGTATCCTATGGCTACACCTTC.

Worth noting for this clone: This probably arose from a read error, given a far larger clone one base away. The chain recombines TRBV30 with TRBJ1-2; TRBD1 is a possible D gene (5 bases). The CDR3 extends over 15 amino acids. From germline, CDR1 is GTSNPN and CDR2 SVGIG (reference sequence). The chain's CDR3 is CVWSVGGYHIYGYTF. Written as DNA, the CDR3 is TGTGTCTGGAGTGTCGGGGGATATCACATCTATGGCTACACCTTC.

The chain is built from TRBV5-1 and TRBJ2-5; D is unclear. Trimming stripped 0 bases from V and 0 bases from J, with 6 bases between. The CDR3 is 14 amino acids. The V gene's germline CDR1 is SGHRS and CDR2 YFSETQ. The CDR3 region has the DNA TGCGCCAGCAGCTTGGGGTGGAACCAAGAGACCCAGTACTTC. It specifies CASSLGWNQETQYF.

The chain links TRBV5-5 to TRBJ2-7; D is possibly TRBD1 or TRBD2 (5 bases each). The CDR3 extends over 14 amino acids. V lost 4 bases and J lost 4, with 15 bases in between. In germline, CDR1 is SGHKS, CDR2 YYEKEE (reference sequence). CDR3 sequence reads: CASSPGTGEYEQYF. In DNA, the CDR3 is TGTGCCAGCAGCCCCGGGACCGGGGAGTACGAGCAGTACTTC.

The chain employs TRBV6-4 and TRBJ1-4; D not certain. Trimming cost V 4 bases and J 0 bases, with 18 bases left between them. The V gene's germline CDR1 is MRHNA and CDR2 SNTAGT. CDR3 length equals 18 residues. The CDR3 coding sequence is TGTGCCAGCAGTGTACCCCAAAGGGCGTCTGCAACTAATGAAAAACTGTTTTTT. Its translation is CASSVPQRASATNEKLFF.

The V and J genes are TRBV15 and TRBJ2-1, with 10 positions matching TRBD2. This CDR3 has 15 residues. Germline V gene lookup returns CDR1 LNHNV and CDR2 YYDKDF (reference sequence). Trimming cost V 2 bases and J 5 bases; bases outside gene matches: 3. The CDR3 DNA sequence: TGTGCCACCAGCAGACCCGGGACTAGCGACAATGAGCAGTTCTTC. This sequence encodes CATSRPGTSDNEQFF.

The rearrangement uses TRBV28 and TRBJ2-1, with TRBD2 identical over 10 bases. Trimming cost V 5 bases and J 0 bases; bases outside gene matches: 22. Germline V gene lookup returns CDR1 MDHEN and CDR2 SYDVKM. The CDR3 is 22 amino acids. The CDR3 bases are TGTGCCAGCAGTCCAACCCTATCTACTAGCGGGGTATATCGTTACTCCTACAATGAGCAGTTCTTC. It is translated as CASSPTLSTSGVYRYSYNEQFF.

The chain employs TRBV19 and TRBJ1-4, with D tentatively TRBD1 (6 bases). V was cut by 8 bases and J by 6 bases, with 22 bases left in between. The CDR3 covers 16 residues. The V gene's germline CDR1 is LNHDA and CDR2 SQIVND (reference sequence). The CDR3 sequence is CASSHHLVGADEKLFF. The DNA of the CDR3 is TGTGCCAGTTCACACCACCTCGTGGGGGCGGATGAAAAACTGTTTTTT.

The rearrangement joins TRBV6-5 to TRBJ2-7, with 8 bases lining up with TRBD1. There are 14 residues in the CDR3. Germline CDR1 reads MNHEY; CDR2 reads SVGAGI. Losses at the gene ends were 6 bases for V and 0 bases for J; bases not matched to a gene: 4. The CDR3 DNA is TGTGCCAGCAGCCCAGACAGGGGCTCCTACGAGCAGTACTTC. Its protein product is CASSPDRGSYEQYF.

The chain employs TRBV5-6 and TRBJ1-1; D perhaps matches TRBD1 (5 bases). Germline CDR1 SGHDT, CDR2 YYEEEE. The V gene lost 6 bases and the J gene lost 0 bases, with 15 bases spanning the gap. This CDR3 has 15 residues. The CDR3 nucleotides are TGTGCCAGCACCCCCGGGGACCTCCTGAACACTGAAGCTTTCTTT. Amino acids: CASTPGDLLNTEAFF.

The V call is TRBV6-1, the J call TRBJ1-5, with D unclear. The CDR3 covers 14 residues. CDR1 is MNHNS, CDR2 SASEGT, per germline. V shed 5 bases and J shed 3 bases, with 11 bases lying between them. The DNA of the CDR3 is TGTGCCAGCAGTCCAAGGCCCTCCAATCAGCCCCAGCATTTT. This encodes CASSPRPSNQPQHF.

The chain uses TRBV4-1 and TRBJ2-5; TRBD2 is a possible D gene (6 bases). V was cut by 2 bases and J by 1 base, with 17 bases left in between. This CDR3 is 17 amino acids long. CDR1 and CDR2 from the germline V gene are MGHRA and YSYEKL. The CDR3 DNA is TGCGCCAGCAGCCAAAGGACTATCCCAGGGTCCCAAGAGACCCAGTACTTC. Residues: CASSQRTIPGSQETQYF.

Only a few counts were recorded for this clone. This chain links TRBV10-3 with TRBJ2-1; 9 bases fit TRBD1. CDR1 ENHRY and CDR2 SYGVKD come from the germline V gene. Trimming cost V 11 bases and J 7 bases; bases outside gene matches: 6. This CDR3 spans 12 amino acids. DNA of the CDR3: TGTGCCGTACAGGGGGCTGTAAATGAGCAGTTCTTC. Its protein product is CAVQGAVNEQFF.

As DNA, the CDR3 is TGTGCCAGCAGTTTTCCGGCGGGAGAGGGCACAGATACGCAGTATTTT. Its translation is CASSFPAGEGTDTQYF. The chain employs TRBV28 and TRBJ2-3; the match to TRBD2 covers 7 bases. This CDR3 is built from 16 residues. Germline CDR1 is MDHEN and CDR2 is SYDVKM. Losses at the gene ends were 3 bases for V and 1 base for J; bases not matched to a gene: 7. The complete variable domain, with remaining parts taken from reference TRBV28 and TRBJ2-3, reads DVKVTQSSRYLVKRTGEKVFLECVQDMDHENMFWYRQDPGLGLRLIYFSYDVKMKEKGDIPEGYSVSREKKERFSLILESASTNQTSMYLCASSFPAGEGTDTQYFGPGTRLTVL.

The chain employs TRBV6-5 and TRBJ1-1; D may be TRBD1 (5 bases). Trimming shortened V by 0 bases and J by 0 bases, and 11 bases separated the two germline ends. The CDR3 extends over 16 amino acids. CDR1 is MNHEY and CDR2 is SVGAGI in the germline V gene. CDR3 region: CASSYSEGSMNTEAFF. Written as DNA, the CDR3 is TGTGCCAGCAGTTACTCGGAGGGGTCTATGAACACTGAAGCTTTCTTT.

The CDR3 here is CASSIAADRQVTDTQYF. The CDR3 nucleotides read TGTGCCAGCAGCATCGCCGCGGACAGGCAAGTCACAGATACGCAGTATTTT. This chain connects TRBV4-2 to TRBJ2-3; TRBD1 matches 7 bases. V gave up 5 bases and J gave up 2 bases; unmatched junction bases: 13. The CDR3 is 17 residues long. CDR1 LGHNA and CDR2 YNFKEQ come from the germline V gene.

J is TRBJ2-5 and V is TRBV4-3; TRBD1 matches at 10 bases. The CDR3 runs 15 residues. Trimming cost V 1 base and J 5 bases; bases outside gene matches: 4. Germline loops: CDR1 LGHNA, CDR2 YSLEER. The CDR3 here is CASSQGTGGLETQYF. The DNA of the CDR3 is TGCGCCAGCAGCCAAGGGACAGGGGGGTTGGAGACCCAGTACTTC.